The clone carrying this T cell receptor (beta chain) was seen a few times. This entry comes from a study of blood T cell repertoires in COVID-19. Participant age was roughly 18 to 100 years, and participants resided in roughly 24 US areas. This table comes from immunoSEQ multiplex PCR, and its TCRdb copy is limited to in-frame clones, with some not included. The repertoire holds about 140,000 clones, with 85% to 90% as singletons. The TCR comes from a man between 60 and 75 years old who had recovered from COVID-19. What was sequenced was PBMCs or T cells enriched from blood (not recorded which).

The CDR3 DNA reads as TGTGCCAGCAGCCCCGGGACAGACAATTCACCCCTCCACTTT. This codes for CASSPGTDNSPLHF. V and J are TRBV3-1 (or the pseudogene TRBV3-2) and TRBJ1-6; 7 nucleotides match TRBD1. The CDR3 extends over 14 amino acids. V lost 4 bases, J lost 7 bases, and 4 bases stayed unmatched. The V gene's germline CDR1 is LGHDT and CDR2 YNNKEL (reference sequence).